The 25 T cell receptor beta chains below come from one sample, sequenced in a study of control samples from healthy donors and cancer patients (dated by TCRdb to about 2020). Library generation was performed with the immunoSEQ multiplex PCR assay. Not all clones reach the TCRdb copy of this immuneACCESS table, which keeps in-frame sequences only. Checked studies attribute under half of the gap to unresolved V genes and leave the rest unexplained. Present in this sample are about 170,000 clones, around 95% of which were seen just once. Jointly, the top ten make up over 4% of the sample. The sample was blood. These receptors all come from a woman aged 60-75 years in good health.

For the CDR3, the DNA is TGCGCCAGCAGCTTGTTAGGAGGGACTAGCGGGCCGTACGAGCAGTACTTC. This sequence encodes CASSLLGGTSGPYEQYF. V is TRBV5-1 and J is TRBJ2-7; 12 bases align to TRBD2. V lost 1 base to trimming and J lost 4 bases; unmatched junction nucleotides: 9. The CDR3 has 17 amino acids. Germline CDR1 is SGHRS and CDR2 is YFSETQ.

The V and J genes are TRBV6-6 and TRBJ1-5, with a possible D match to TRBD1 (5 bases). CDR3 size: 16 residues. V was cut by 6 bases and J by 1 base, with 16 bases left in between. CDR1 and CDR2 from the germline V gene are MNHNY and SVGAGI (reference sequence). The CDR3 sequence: CASRPIQGGSNQPQHF. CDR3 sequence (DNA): TGTGCCAGCAGACCGATCCAGGGCGGGAGCAATCAGCCCCAGCATTTT.

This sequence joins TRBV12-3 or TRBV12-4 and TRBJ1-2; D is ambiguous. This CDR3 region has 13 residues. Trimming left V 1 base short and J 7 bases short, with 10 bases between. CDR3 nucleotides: TGTGCCAGCAGTTTAGGGTCGGGTGCTGGCTACACCTTC. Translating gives CASSLGSGAGYTF.

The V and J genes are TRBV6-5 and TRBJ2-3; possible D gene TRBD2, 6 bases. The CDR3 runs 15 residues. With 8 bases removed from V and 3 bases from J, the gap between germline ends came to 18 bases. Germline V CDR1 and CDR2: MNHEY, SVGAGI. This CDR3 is CASPGPGLRTDTQYF. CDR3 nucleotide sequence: TGTGCCAGCCCTGGACCGGGACTGAGAACAGATACGCAGTATTTT.

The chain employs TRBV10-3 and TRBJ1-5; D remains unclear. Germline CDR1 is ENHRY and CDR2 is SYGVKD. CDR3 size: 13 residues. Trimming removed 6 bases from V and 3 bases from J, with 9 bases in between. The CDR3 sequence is CAISAGINQPQHF. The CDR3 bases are TGTGCCATCAGCGCCGGAATCAATCAGCCCCAGCATTTT.

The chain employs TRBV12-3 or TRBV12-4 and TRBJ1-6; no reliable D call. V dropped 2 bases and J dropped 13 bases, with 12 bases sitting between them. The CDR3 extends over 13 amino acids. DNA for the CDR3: TGTGCCAGCAGTTTAAGGGCCCAAGCCCCCCTCCACTTT. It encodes CASSLRAQAPLHF.

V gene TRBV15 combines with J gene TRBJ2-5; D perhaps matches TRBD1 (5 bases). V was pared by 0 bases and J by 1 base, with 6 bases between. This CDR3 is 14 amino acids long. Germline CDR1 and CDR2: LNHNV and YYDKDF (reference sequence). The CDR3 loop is CATSRDTGQETQYF. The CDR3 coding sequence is TGTGCCACCAGCAGAGATACAGGCCAAGAGACCCAGTACTTC.

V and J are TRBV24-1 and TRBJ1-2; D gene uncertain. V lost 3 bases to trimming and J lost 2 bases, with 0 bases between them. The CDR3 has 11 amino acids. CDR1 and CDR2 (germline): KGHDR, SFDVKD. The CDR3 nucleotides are TGTGCCACCAGTGATAACTATGGCTACACCTTC. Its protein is CATSDNYGYTF.

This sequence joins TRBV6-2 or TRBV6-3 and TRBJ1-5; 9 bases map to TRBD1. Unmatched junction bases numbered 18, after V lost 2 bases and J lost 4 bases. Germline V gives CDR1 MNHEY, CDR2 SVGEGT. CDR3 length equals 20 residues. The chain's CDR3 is CASSYRIQGAPSLENQPQHF. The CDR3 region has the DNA TGTGCCAGCAGTTACCGTATACAGGGGGCGCCGAGTCTCGAGAATCAGCCCCAGCATTTT.

The CDR3: CASSELGGLGYTF. The DNA for the CDR3 is TGTGCCAGCAGTGAGCTGGGAGGACTCGGCTACACCTTC. V gene TRBV25-1 combines with J gene TRBJ1-2; no firm D call. V shed 3 bases and J shed 8 bases, with 13 bases lying between them. Germline V gene data show CDR1 as MGHDK and CDR2 as SYGVNS. CDR3 length equals 13 residues.

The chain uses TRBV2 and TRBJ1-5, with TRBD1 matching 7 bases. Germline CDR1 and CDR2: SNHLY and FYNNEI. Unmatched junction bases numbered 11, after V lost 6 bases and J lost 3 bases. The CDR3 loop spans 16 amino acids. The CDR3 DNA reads TGTGCCAGCAGCATATCCGGGGACAGACACAATCAGCCCCAGCATTTT. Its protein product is CASSISGDRHNQPQHF.

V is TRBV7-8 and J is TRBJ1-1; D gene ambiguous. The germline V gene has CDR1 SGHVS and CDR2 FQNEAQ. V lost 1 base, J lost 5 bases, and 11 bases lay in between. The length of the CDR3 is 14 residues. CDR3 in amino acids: CASSLEAGLTEAFF. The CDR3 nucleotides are TGTGCCAGCAGCTTAGAGGCGGGTTTGACTGAAGCTTTCTTT. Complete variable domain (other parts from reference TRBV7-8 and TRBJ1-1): GAGVSQSPRYKVAKRGQDVALRCDPISGHVSLFWYQQALGQGPEFLTYFQNEAQLDKSGLPSDRFFAERPEGSVSTLKIQRTQQEDSAVYLCASSLEAGLTEAFFGQGTRLTVV.

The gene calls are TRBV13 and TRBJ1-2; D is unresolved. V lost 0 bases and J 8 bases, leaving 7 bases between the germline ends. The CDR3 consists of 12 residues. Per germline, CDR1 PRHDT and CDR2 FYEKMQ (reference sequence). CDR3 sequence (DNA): TGTGCCAGCAGCTTAGGTGAAGTGGGCTACACCTTC. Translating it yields CASSLGEVGYTF.

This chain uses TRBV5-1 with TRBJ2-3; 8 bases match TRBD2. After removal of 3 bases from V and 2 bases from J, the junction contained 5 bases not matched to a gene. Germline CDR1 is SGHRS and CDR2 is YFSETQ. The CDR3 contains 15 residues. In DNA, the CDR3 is TGCGCCAGCAGCTCAGGAGCGGGGGACACAGATACGCAGTATTTT. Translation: CASSSGAGDTDTQYF.

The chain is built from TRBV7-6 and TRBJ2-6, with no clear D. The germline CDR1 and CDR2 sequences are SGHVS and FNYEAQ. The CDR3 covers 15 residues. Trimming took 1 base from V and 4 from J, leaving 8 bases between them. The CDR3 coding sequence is TGTGCCAGCAGCTTAGAAGTGGCCGGGGCCAACGTCCTGACTTTC. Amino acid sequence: CASSLEVAGANVLTF.

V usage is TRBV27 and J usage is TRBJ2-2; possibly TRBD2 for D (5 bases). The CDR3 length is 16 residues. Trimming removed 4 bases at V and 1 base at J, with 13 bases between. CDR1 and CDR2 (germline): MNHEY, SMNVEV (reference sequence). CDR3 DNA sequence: TGTGCCAGCAGTTATTTTCAACGGGGGAACACCGGGGAGCTGTTTTTT. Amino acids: CASSYFQRGNTGELFF.

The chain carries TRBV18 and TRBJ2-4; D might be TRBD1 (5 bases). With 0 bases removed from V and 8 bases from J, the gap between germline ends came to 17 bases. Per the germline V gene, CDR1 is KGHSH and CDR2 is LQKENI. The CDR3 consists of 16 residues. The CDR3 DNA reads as TGTGCCAGCTCACCACCCGGTCTGACAGAGCAAGACATTCAGTACTTC. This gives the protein CASSPPGLTEQDIQYF.

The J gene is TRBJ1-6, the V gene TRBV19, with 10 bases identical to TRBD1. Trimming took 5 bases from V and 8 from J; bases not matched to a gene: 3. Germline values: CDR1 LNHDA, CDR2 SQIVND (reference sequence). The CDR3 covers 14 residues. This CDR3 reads CASSLGTGDSPLHF. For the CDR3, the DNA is TGTGCCAGTAGTCTCGGGACAGGGGATTCACCCCTCCACTTT.

As DNA, the CDR3 is TGTGCCAGCATTAGGACAGCTCTGAACACTGAAGCTTTCTTT. Its protein product is CASIRTALNTEAFF. The V gene is TRBV2, the J gene TRBJ1-1, with TRBD1 as a possible D gene (6 bases). The CDR3 extends over 14 amino acids. Trimming left V 7 bases short and J 0 bases short, with 12 bases between. The germline CDR1 and CDR2 sequences are SNHLY and FYNNEI. Using reference TRBV2 and TRBJ1-1 for the parts outside the CDR3, the full variable domain is EPEVTQTPSHQVTQMGQEVILRCVPISNHLYFYWYRQILGQKVEFLVSFYNNEISEKSEIFDDQFSVERPDGSNFTLKIRSTKLEDSAMYFCASIRTALNTEAFFGQGTRLTVV.

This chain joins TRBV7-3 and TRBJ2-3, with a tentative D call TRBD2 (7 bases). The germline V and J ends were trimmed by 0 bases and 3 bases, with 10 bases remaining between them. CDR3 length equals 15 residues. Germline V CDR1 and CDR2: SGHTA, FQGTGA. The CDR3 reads CASSLTGGPTDTQYF. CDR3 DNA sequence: TGTGCCAGCAGCTTAACGGGGGGGCCTACAGATACGCAGTATTTT.

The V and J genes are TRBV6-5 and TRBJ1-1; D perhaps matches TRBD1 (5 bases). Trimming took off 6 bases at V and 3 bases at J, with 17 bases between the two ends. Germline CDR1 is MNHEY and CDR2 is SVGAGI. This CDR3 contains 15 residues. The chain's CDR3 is CASSRSVWGYTEAFF. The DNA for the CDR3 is TGTGCCAGCAGCCGATCGGTATGGGGCTACACTGAAGCTTTCTTT.

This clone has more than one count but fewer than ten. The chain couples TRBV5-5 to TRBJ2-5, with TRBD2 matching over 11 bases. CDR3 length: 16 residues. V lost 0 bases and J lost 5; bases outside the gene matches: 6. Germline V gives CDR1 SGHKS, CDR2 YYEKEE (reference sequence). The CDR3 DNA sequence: TGTGCCAGCAGCTTGGAGGTAGCGGGGGGGCGTGAGACCCAGTACTTC. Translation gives CASSLEVAGGRETQYF.

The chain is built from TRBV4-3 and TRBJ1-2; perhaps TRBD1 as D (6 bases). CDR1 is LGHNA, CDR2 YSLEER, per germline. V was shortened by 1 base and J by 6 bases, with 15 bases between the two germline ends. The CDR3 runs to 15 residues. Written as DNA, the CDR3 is TGCGCCAGCAGCCAAGTCCGGTTACAGGGAAATGGCTACACCTTC. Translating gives CASSQVRLQGNGYTF.

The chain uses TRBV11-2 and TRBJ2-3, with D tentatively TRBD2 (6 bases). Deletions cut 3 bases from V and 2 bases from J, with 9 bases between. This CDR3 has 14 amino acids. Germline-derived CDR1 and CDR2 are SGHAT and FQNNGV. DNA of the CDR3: TGTGCCAGCAGCTTCGGGGGATACACAGATACGCAGTATTTT. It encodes CASSFGGYTDTQYF.

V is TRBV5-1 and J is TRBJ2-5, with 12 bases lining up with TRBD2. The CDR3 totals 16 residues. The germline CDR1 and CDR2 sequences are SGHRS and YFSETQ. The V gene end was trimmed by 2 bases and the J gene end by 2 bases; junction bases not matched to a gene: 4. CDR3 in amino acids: CASSFTSGGTQETQYF. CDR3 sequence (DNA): TGCGCCAGCAGCTTTACTAGCGGGGGGACGCAAGAGACCCAGTACTTC. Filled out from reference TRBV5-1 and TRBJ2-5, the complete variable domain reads KAGVTQTPRYLIKTRGQQVTLSCSPISGHRSVSWYQQTPGQGLQFLFEYFSETQRNKGNFPGRFSGRQFSNSRSEMNVSTLELGDSALYLCASSFTSGGTQETQYFGPGTRLLVL.